This T cell receptor beta chain comes out of a study of patients and donors after allogeneic stem cell transplantation. TCRdb re-called the RT-PCR reads with MiXCR, one entry per CDR3 protein. The sample includes roughly 940,000 distinct CDR3 sequences, approximately 19% of them seen just once. CDR1 and CDR2 from the germline V gene are SEHNR and FQNEAQ (reference sequence). V shed 6 bases and J shed 2 bases, with 22 bases lying between them. The CDR3 extends over 17 amino acids. Material: blood, either unsorted or a sorted T cell fraction (not recorded which). The rearrangement uses TRBV7-9 and TRBJ1-2, with D tentatively TRBD1 (6 bases). This sequence originates from a human donor who was either an allogeneic HSCT recipient or a stem cell or donor lymphocyte infusion donor (not recorded which). It is not recorded whose cells these are; they may come from a transplant donor. CDR3 nucleotide sequence: TGTGCCAGCAGTTCTACGGGGGCCGGCCCCTTCAACTATGGCTACACCTTC. Its protein is CASSSTGAGPFNYGYTF.